This is a list of T cell receptor beta chains from one sample in a study of blood T cell repertoires in COVID-19. Assay used: immunoSEQ multiplex PCR; TCRdb lists only in-frame clones, some missing. The sample includes approximately 200,000 clones, 75% to 90% of them seen just once. Sequencing was performed on PBMCs or T cells enriched from blood (not recorded which). Receptors originate from a man in his thirties or forties who had recovered from COVID-19. Both conserved end residues are trimmed from each CDR3. The order of the fields is J gene, V gene, CDR3 protein.

J gene: TRBJ2-1; V gene: TRBV2; CDR3 protein: ARGPASGGDEQF
J gene: TRBJ2-2; V gene: TRBV6-2/TRBV6-3; CDR3 protein: ASSYSGQGRLNTGELF
J gene: TRBJ1-4; V gene: TRBV28; CDR3 protein: ASSFATRDSTNEKLF
J gene: TRBJ1-1; V gene: TRBV19; CDR3 protein: ASRGGRPF
J gene: TRBJ2-4; V gene: TRBV11-2; CDR3 protein: ASSSALSAKNIQY
J gene: TRBJ1-2; V gene: TRBV24-1; CDR3 protein: ATSDSGTGTSNYGYT
J gene: TRBJ2-7; V gene: TRBV7-8; CDR3 protein: ASSGTDYYEQY
J gene: TRBJ1-5; V gene: TRBV19; CDR3 protein: ASSIGGGSSVGNQPQH
J gene: TRBJ1-6; V gene: TRBV18; CDR3 protein: ASSPGQILH
J gene: TRBJ2-7; V gene: TRBV6-5; CDR3 protein: ATQRGRGSYEQY
J gene: TRBJ2-7; V gene: TRBV2; CDR3 protein: ASRGLAGKYEQY
J gene: TRBJ2-1; V gene: TRBV7-8; CDR3 protein: ASSPTLPYNNEQF
J gene: TRBJ1-5; V gene: TRBV28; CDR3 protein: ASSVTFRQPQH
J gene: TRBJ2-1; V gene: TRBV5-1; CDR3 protein: ASSPPGGGYNEQF
J gene: TRBJ1-2; V gene: TRBV11-2; CDR3 protein: ATQSGVDYGYT
J gene: TRBJ2-7; V gene: TRBV6-5; CDR3 protein: ASSQTGSDEQY
J gene: TRBJ2-7; V gene: TRBV7-2; CDR3 protein: ASSPPRLAGGYEQY
J gene: TRBJ2-3; V gene: TRBV28; CDR3 protein: ASSSGPPDTQY
J gene: TRBJ2-7; V gene: TRBV29-1; CDR3 protein: SVAFRTRGYEQY
J gene: TRBJ1-1; V gene: TRBV19; CDR3 protein: ASRRQAANVMNTEAF
J gene: TRBJ1-1; V gene: TRBV25-1; CDR3 protein: ASSESDRAKKDTEAF
J gene: TRBJ2-3; V gene: TRBV5-1; CDR3 protein: ASSFLGQGTDTQY
J gene: TRBJ1-5; V gene: TRBV18; CDR3 protein: ASSTGQGVQPQH
J gene: TRBJ1-6; V gene: TRBV7-2; CDR3 protein: ASSARGQVYNSPLH
J gene: TRBJ2-2; V gene: TRBV10-1; CDR3 protein: ASSWGTGTSGELF
J gene: TRBJ2-1; V gene: TRBV30; CDR3 protein: AWGGLTAYNEQF
J gene: TRBJ1-3; V gene: TRBV29-1; CDR3 protein: SVRSGNTIY
J gene: TRBJ1-3; V gene: TRBV7-8; CDR3 protein: ASSKDNSGNTIY
J gene: TRBJ1-6; V gene: TRBV3-1/TRBV3-2; CDR3 protein: ASSLTGGNSPLH
J gene: TRBJ2-7; V gene: TRBV9; CDR3 protein: ASSGTSGSNEQY
J gene: TRBJ2-3; V gene: TRBV20-1; CDR3 protein: SASRLAGRGLSTDTQY
J gene: TRBJ2-7; V gene: TRBV7-2; CDR3 protein: ASSSSGSSYEQY
J gene: TRBJ2-1; V gene: TRBV24-1; CDR3 protein: ATSTGRLAGSYNEQF
J gene: TRBJ2-1; V gene: TRBV23-1; CDR3 protein: ASSQSGRLAGAYEQF
J gene: TRBJ2-3; V gene: TRBV4-3; CDR3 protein: ASSQVLGGGPPDTQY
J gene: TRBJ2-7; V gene: TRBV7-2; CDR3 protein: ASSLDSSTYEQY
J gene: TRBJ2-1; V gene: TRBV18; CDR3 protein: ASSPPGEQF
J gene: TRBJ1-1; V gene: TRBV9; CDR3 protein: ASSVGPTGGHKNTEAF
J gene: TRBJ2-5; V gene: TRBV18; CDR3 protein: ASSRAGGEETQY
J gene: TRBJ1-4; V gene: TRBV27; CDR3 protein: ASSLKPDRGHEKLF
J gene: TRBJ2-3; V gene: TRBV6-5; CDR3 protein: ASSFQGPTDTQY
J gene: TRBJ2-7; V gene: TRBV6-2/TRBV6-3; CDR3 protein: ASSQNSYEQY
J gene: TRBJ2-7; V gene: TRBV2; CDR3 protein: ASSMFGTGRAEQY
J gene: TRBJ2-5; V gene: TRBV5-8; CDR3 protein: ASSFPSGRLGETQY
J gene: TRBJ2-7; V gene: TRBV28; CDR3 protein: ASSVWPFEQY
J gene: TRBJ2-7; V gene: TRBV28; CDR3 protein: ASSHTIYEQY
J gene: TRBJ1-4; V gene: TRBV28; CDR3 protein: ASSQNEKLF
J gene: TRBJ2-7; V gene: TRBV7-2; CDR3 protein: ASSFPAGEYEQY
J gene: TRBJ1-1; V gene: TRBV27; CDR3 protein: ASSLRGGVDEAF
J gene: TRBJ1-1; V gene: TRBV7-9; CDR3 protein: ASSFQEGSTEAF
J gene: TRBJ2-3; V gene: TRBV28; CDR3 protein: ASSQPRTSELTDTQY
J gene: TRBJ2-6; V gene: TRBV19; CDR3 protein: ASSMPTIGLAGSSGANVLT
J gene: TRBJ1-6; V gene: TRBV11-2; CDR3 protein: ASSFGTGDSPLH